This paragraph reports one T cell receptor beta chain. The CDR3 consists of 16 residues. Trimming took off 3 bases at V and 3 bases at J, with 19 bases between the two ends. Germline lookup yields CDR1 SGHDT and CDR2 YYEEEE. Unsorted whole blood supplied the RNA, and germline DNA was extracted too. This record comes from a study of tumor-infiltrating lymphocytes in primary liver carcinoma. Overall study context: Primary liver carcinomas in the patients were surgically resected.

The investigators made TCR beta cDNA from about 0.45 ug total RNA, using a constant-region primer. Construction of TCR beta libraries relied on three successive nested multiplex PCR rounds employing slightly modified ARM-PCR. With TRBV1-TRBV30 forward primers and a C-beta reverse primer, the first two PCR rounds were run for around 10 cycles each. TCRdb processed the multiplex PCR reads anew with MiXCR; each CDR3 protein has one entry. The data show fewer than 250,000 distinct CDR3 sequences, 65% seen once. The chain has TRBV5-6 and TRBJ2-7; tentative D call: TRBD2 (5 bases). The sequence came from an older woman with primary liver carcinoma and hepatitis B virus infection. Input material: peripheral blood. The CDR3 loop is CASSSTTSVRDYEQYF. The CDR3 DNA reads as TGTGCCAGCAGCTCAACCACTAGTGTGAGGGACTACGAGCAGTACTTC.